This TCR beta chain was captured in a study of blood T cell repertoires in COVID-19. Study-level background: Acute-phase and convalescent COVID-19 samples originated in the United States, Italy and Spain. T cells, B-cell-depleted T cells, or PBMCs provided the cDNA or gDNA that served as material.

As handled by the study authors: Using reference gene primer amplification, nucleated cell counts were estimated. Libraries were prepared by immunoSEQ multiplex PCR; TCRdb keeps only in-frame clonotypes and omits some of them. V and J calls and clone size come straight from that table; D and trimming were deduced from the DNA. The repertoire holds under 300,000 clones, with roughly 82% as singletons. The CDR3 is 17 residues long. Germline lookup yields CDR1 GTSNPN and CDR2 SVGIG (reference sequence). V dropped 2 bases and J dropped 6; count of bases not matched to a gene: 11. The chain links TRBV30 to TRBJ2-2; TRBD2 matches 11 bases. This receptor was obtained from an elderly woman with active or convalescent COVID-19. The sample comprised peripheral blood. The CDR3 DNA follows: TGTGCCTGGAGTAAATTCACTAGCGGGGGAGGGCCCGGGGAGCTGTTTTTT. Amino acids: CAWSKFTSGGGPGELFF.